These 30 T cell receptor beta chains came from one sample sequenced in a study of CD8 T cells in ankylosing spondylitis. TCRdb re-derived calls from the 5' RACE reads in MiXCR, one entry per CDR3 protein. This sample carries roughly 180,000 distinct CDR3 sequences, approximately 10% of them seen once, and the ten largest clones take roughly 29%. The specimen sequenced was blood, either unsorted or a sorted T cell fraction (not recorded which). The receptor set was obtained from a male donor with ankylosing spondylitis or in good health (not recorded which).

This clonotype was found many times. The chain has TRBV20-1 and TRBJ2-7; D is perhaps TRBD2 (5 bases). The CDR3 has 12 residues. V lost 2 bases and J lost 9, with 14 bases in between. The germline V gene encodes CDR1 DFQATT and CDR2 SNEGSKA (reference sequence). CDR3 sequence reads: CSARQRAHGQYF. CDR3 coding DNA: TGCAGTGCTAGACAGAGGGCCCACGGGCAGTACTTC.

This clonotype showed up many times. V usage is TRBV12-3 or TRBV12-4 and J usage is TRBJ2-3; the match to TRBD2 covers 8 bases. The CDR3 runs to 14 residues. V trimming: 9 bases; J trimming: 5 bases; junction bases outside the gene matches: 10. CDR3 sequence (DNA): TGTGCCAGTACCCACCCGGGGGGGATAGATACGCAGTATTTT. Its translation is CASTHPGGIDTQYF.

This clonotype showed up many times. V gene TRBV5-1 combines with J gene TRBJ1-1; TRBD1 agrees at 7 bases. Germline V gives CDR1 SGHRS, CDR2 YFSETQ. The CDR3 runs to 14 residues. The trim removed 4 bases at V and 0 bases at J, leaving 3 bases unmatched. The CDR3 bases are TGCGCCAGCAGCGTGGGACAGCTGAACACTGAAGCTTTCTTT. This codes for CASSVGQLNTEAFF.

The chain couples TRBV2 to TRBJ2-5, with no clear D. The germline gives CDR1 SNHLY, CDR2 FYNNEI. V was shortened by 4 bases and J by 0 bases, with 9 bases between the two germline ends. This CDR3 comprises 14 residues. The CDR3 coding sequence is TGTGCCAGCAGTGTGGGGTTGTACCAAGAGACCCAGTACTTC. Translated: CASSVGLYQETQYF. Supplemented by reference TRBV2 and TRBJ2-5, the full variable domain reads EPEVTQTPSHQVTQMGQEVILRCVPISNHLYFYWYRQILGQKVEFLVSFYNNEISEKSEIFDDQFSVERPDGSNFTLKIRSTKLEDSAMYFCASSVGLYQETQYFGPGTRLLVL.

V gene TRBV9 combines with J gene TRBJ2-5; a weak D match, TRBD1 (5 bases). Germline V gene lookup returns CDR1 SGDLS and CDR2 YYNGEE. The CDR3 runs 13 residues. V gave up 2 bases and J gave up 7 bases, with 12 bases separating them. The CDR3 reads CASSVKVQGTQYF. The CDR3, as DNA: TGTGCCAGCAGCGTTAAAGTCCAGGGGACCCAGTACTTC. Combining the CDR3 with reference TRBV9 and TRBJ2-5 gives the whole variable domain DSGVTQTPKHLITATGQRVTLRCSPRSGDLSVYWYQQSLDQGLQFLIQYYNGEERAKGNILERFSAQQFPDLHSELNLSSLELGDSALYFCASSVKVQGTQYFGPGTRLLVL.

This clonotype turned up a few times. The J gene is TRBJ1-5, the V gene TRBV7-2, with 9 bases aligning to TRBD1. Per the germline V gene, CDR1 is SGHTA and CDR2 is FQGNSA. J was trimmed by 1 base and V by 6 bases; bases with no gene match: 4. This CDR3 comprises 15 residues. The CDR3 region is CASRRTGESNQPQHF. The CDR3 DNA sequence: TGTGCCAGCAGAAGGACAGGGGAAAGCAATCAGCCCCAGCATTTT.

This clonotype was observed many times. The chain has TRBV30 and TRBJ2-4; 7 positions agree with TRBD2. The V gene's germline CDR1 is GTSNPN and CDR2 SVGIG (reference sequence). Trimming at V came to 4 bases and at J to 3 bases, leaving 6 bases not matched to a gene. This CDR3 is built from 14 residues. The CDR3 DNA follows: TGTGCCTGGATGGCGGGAGTAGGCAAAAACATTCAGTACTTC. Translating it yields CAWMAGVGKNIQYF. The complete variable domain, with remaining parts taken from reference TRBV30 and TRBJ2-4, reads SQTIHQWPATLVQPVGSPLSLECTVEGTSNPNLYWYRQAAGRGLQLLFYSVGIGQISSEVPQNLSASRPQDRQFILSSKKLLLSDSGFYLCAWMAGVGKNIQYFGAGTRLSVL.

At least ten counts were recorded for this clonotype. Germline and junction disagree at one end, which may indicate a read error. The J gene is TRBJ1-5, the V gene TRBV12-3 or TRBV12-4; D remains ambiguous. This CDR3 is 13 amino acids long. CDR3 DNA sequence: TGTGCCAGCAGTTTCGCTCAGTATGGTCGAGTGTCTTTT. Amino acids: CASSFAQYGRVSF.

The chain combines TRBV18 with TRBJ1-2; no definite D call. The V end was cut by 3 bases, the J end by 2 bases, with 10 bases between. The length of the CDR3 is 14 residues. Germline CDR1 and CDR2: KGHSH and LQKENI. The CDR3: CASSPQQENYGYTF. CDR3 in DNA: TGTGCCAGCTCACCTCAGCAGGAGAACTATGGCTACACCTTC.

This clonotype occurred many times. The V gene is TRBV7-2, the J gene TRBJ2-3; D perhaps matches TRBD2 (5 bases). Trimming left V 5 bases short and J 8 bases short, with 14 bases between. CDR1 is SGHTA, CDR2 FQGNSA, per germline. CDR3 size: 13 residues. This CDR3 is CASSETTEGTQYF. Written as DNA, the CDR3 is TGTGCCAGCAGCGAGACGACTGAGGGTACGCAGTATTTT.

The J gene is TRBJ2-7, the V gene TRBV20-1; 12 nucleotides agree with TRBD2. This CDR3 has 15 residues. With V trimmed by 3 bases and J by 4 bases, 7 bases remained unmatched. Germline loops: CDR1 DFQATT, CDR2 SNEGSKA (reference sequence). CDR3 loop: CSARATSGGIYEQYF. CDR3 in DNA: TGCAGTGCTAGGGCCACTAGCGGGGGGATTTACGAGCAGTACTTC.

This clonotype was counted many times. The rearrangement joins TRBV6-5 to TRBJ2-1; the D is unclear. This CDR3 is 14 amino acids long. Germline V gene data show CDR1 as MNHEY and CDR2 as SVGAGI. Trimming stripped 8 bases from V and 15 bases from J, with 26 bases between. CDR3: CASSYEELGFKRFF. The CDR3 nucleotides are TGTGCCAGCTCTTACGAGGAGCTAGGGTTTAAGCGGTTCTTC.

This clonotype was picked up many times. The rearrangement joins TRBV5-4 to TRBJ2-4; 15 bases line up with TRBD2. The CDR3 has 17 amino acids. The germline V gene has CDR1 SGHNT and CDR2 YYREEE (reference sequence). The ends lost 0 bases at V and 7 bases at J; junction bases unmatched: 5. The CDR3 here is CASSLGTSGGAWNIQYF. In DNA, the CDR3 is TGTGCCAGCAGCTTGGGGACTAGCGGGGGGGCGTGGAACATTCAGTACTTC.

The table lists this clonotype with many counts. The CDR3 region is CATSDHRTLTGELFF. Written as DNA, the CDR3 is TGTGCCACCAGTGATCACCGGACCTTAACCGGGGAGCTGTTTTTT. The chain recombines TRBV24-1 with TRBJ2-2; no reliable D call. Germline V gives CDR1 KGHDR, CDR2 SFDVKD. V was clipped by 3 bases and J by 5 bases, with 12 bases between them. The CDR3 has 15 amino acids.

In this sample, this clonotype turned up many times. This chain uses TRBV5-1 with TRBJ2-5; D possibly matches TRBD1 or TRBD2 (6 bases each). From germline, CDR1 is SGHRS and CDR2 YFSETQ. V was shortened by 4 bases and J by 7 bases, with 17 bases between the two germline ends. This CDR3 has 14 amino acids. The CDR3 here is CASSPGDNEGTQYF. As DNA, the CDR3 is TGCGCCAGCAGCCCGGGGGACAATGAAGGGACCCAGTACTTC.

The chain combines TRBV10-3 with TRBJ2-3; D unclear. The germline V gene encodes CDR1 ENHRY and CDR2 SYGVKD. V was cut by 11 bases and J by 2 bases, with 14 bases left in between. This CDR3 region has 13 residues. Here the CDR3 reads CASSGLDTDTQYF. The CDR3 DNA is TGTGCCTCGTCCGGGCTCGACACAGATACGCAGTATTTT.

The J gene is TRBJ2-2, the V gene TRBV7-2; TRBD2 matches at 11 bases. V shed 5 bases and J 5 bases; nucleotides not matched to a gene: 7. The CDR3 runs 16 residues. CDR1 SGHTA and CDR2 FQGNSA come from the germline V gene. The CDR3 here is CASSPLAGGRTGELFF. The CDR3 coding sequence is TGTGCCAGCAGCCCCCTAGCGGGGGGTAGAACCGGGGAGCTGTTTTTT.

This clonotype was seen a handful of times. Here the CDR3 reads CASSQEGQGGNEQYF. The CDR3 region has the DNA TGTGCCAGCAGCCAAGAAGGCCAGGGGGGTAACGAGCAGTACTTC. The chain links TRBV4-2 to TRBJ2-7; maybe TRBD1 (7 bases). This CDR3 contains 15 residues. Trimming took off 0 bases at V and 5 bases at J, with 14 bases between the two ends. CDR1 and CDR2 from the germline V gene are LGHNA and YNFKEQ.

The genes are TRBV2 and TRBJ1-6; perhaps TRBD1 as D (5 bases). V was cut by 3 bases and J by 6 bases, with 12 bases left in between. CDR1 is SNHLY and CDR2 is FYNNEI in the germline V gene. The CDR3 sequence is 15 residues long. This CDR3 is CASSEWGRGNSPLHF. The CDR3 nucleotides are TGTGCCAGCAGTGAGTGGGGACGGGGTAATTCACCCCTCCACTTT.

This clonotype was recorded many times. V usage is TRBV5-1 and J usage is TRBJ2-1; TRBD2 matches at 12 bases. The CDR3 loop spans 16 amino acids. Germline V lookup: CDR1 SGHRS, CDR2 YFSETQ. Trimming cost V 4 bases and J 8 bases; bases outside gene matches: 10. In DNA form, the CDR3 reads TGCGCCAGCAGCCCCGGCCGGCTAGCGGGAGGGTATGAGCAGTTCTTC. Translated: CASSPGRLAGGYEQFF.

The sample holds many counts of this clonotype. The chain recombines TRBV12-3 or TRBV12-4 with TRBJ2-1; D not certain. CDR3 length: 14 amino acids. Trimming pared 3 bases from V and 8 bases from J, leaving 14 bases between. The CDR3 is CASSFQSGGDEQFF. DNA for the CDR3: TGTGCCAGCAGTTTCCAATCCGGTGGCGATGAGCAGTTCTTC.

This clonotype has a count of ten or more. The chain couples TRBV20-1 to TRBJ2-7, with D tentatively TRBD2 (6 bases). Germline CDR1 reads DFQATT; CDR2 reads SNEGSKA (reference sequence). The CDR3 loop spans 11 amino acids. The CDR3 loop is CSASPGEPGVV. The CDR3 DNA is TGCAGTGCTAGCCCGGGGGAACCCGGAGTGGTC.

This clonotype was seen ten or more times. This sequence joins TRBV10-1 and TRBJ2-3; D possibly corresponds to TRBD1 (5 bases). CDR3 size: 15 residues. Per germline, CDR1 WNHNN and CDR2 SYGVQD (reference sequence). V dropped 3 bases and J dropped 2 bases, with 12 bases sitting between them. The DNA for the CDR3 is TGCGCCAGCAGTGACCAGGACATCGTCACAGATACGCAGTATTTT. It specifies CASSDQDIVTDTQYF.

The J gene is TRBJ2-1, the V gene TRBV6-1, with 7 bases matching TRBD1. CDR1 and CDR2 from the germline V gene are MNHNS and SASEGT. Germline trimming cut 5 bases from V and 2 bases from J; bases unmatched to any gene: 3. CDR3 length equals 14 residues. In nucleotides, the CDR3 is TGTGCCAGCAGTACCGGGACAGCCTACAATGAGCAGTTCTTC. It translates to CASSTGTAYNEQFF.

This clonotype has at least ten counts. The chain joins TRBV5-5 to TRBJ1-4; tentatively, D is TRBD1 (5 bases). This CDR3 spans 15 amino acids. V lost 0 bases and J lost 8, with 14 bases in between. The germline gives CDR1 SGHKS, CDR2 YYEKEE (reference sequence). The CDR3 region is CASSLASGDGEKLFF. CDR3 DNA: TGTGCCAGCAGCTTGGCATCGGGGGACGGCGAAAAACTGTTTTTT.

This clonotype was detected ten times or more. The rearrangement uses TRBV20-1 and TRBJ1-1; 8 bases map to TRBD1. Germline CDR1 reads DFQATT; CDR2 reads SNEGSKA (reference sequence). The CDR3 consists of 12 residues. The J segment lost 6 bases and the V segment lost 5 bases, leaving 5 bases of the junction unmatched. This CDR3 is CSAPRTGSEAFF. The CDR3 nucleotides are TGCAGTGCTCCTAGGACAGGGTCTGAAGCTTTCTTT.

This clonotype has ten or more counts. J is TRBJ2-7 and V is TRBV7-8, with 8 bases identical to TRBD1. Germline values: CDR1 SGHVS, CDR2 FQNEAQ. This CDR3 has 15 amino acids. V dropped 4 bases and J dropped 4; count of bases not matched to a gene: 9. CDR3 bases: TGTGCCAGCAGCTCCTCAGGGGGCCATACTTACGAGCAGTACTTC. Translating it yields CASSSSGGHTYEQYF.

Ten or more counts support this clonotype. This chain connects TRBV29-1 to TRBJ1-5; D ambiguous. The germline V gene encodes CDR1 SQVTM and CDR2 ANQGSEA. V lost 0 bases and J 4 bases, leaving 4 bases between the germline ends. This CDR3 has 12 residues. The CDR3 nucleotides are TGCAGCGTTGAAGATGGGAATCAGCCCCAGCATTTT. Residues: CSVEDGNQPQHF.

V usage is TRBV24-1 and J usage is TRBJ2-2; D is perhaps TRBD1 or TRBD2 (6 bases each). There are 18 residues in the CDR3. The germline V and J ends were trimmed by 0 bases and 1 base, with 14 bases remaining between them. Germline V gives CDR1 KGHDR, CDR2 SFDVKD. For the CDR3, the DNA is TGTGCCACCAGTGATTTGGGTAGCGGCAGGGGGAACACCGGGGAGCTGTTTTTT. This sequence encodes CATSDLGSGRGNTGELFF.

This clonotype was picked up many times. This sequence joins TRBV5-1 and TRBJ2-4; 7 bases agree with TRBD2. The CDR3 is 18 residues long. Per the germline V gene, CDR1 is SGHRS and CDR2 is YFSETQ. Trimming at V came to 4 bases and at J to 1 base, leaving 14 bases not matched to a gene. The CDR3 sequence is CASSQRSSAGEAKNIQYF. The CDR3, as DNA: TGCGCCAGCAGCCAACGGAGTAGTGCGGGGGAGGCCAAAAACATTCAGTACTTC.